This TCR beta chain was profiled in a study of blood T cell repertoires in COVID-19. Trimming cost V 4 bases and J 7 bases, with 14 bases left between them. Germline V gene lookup returns CDR1 SGDLS and CDR2 YYNGEE. This CDR3 region has 13 residues. Original methodology: Nucleated cell number was recorded as an estimate derived from reference gene primer amplification. Method: immunoSEQ multiplex PCR; TCRdb's copy keeps in-frame clones and lacks some. The DNA was the basis for D and trimming; V, J and clone size are from that table. The sample yields about 180,000 clones, 88% seen once. Self-reported history from a screening survey and questionnaire set each donor's cohort. Recovered participants had two consecutive negative NP/OP PCR tests, healthcare professional clearance, or symptom resolution.

This sequence originates from a woman younger than 30 who had recovered from COVID-19. The rearrangement uses TRBV9 and TRBJ2-5, with D unresolved. Sequenced material: PBMCs or T cells enriched from blood (not recorded which). Here the CDR3 DNA reads TGTGCCAGCAGCCCGCTAGACCCTGGGACCCAGTACTTC. Residues: CASSPLDPGTQYF.